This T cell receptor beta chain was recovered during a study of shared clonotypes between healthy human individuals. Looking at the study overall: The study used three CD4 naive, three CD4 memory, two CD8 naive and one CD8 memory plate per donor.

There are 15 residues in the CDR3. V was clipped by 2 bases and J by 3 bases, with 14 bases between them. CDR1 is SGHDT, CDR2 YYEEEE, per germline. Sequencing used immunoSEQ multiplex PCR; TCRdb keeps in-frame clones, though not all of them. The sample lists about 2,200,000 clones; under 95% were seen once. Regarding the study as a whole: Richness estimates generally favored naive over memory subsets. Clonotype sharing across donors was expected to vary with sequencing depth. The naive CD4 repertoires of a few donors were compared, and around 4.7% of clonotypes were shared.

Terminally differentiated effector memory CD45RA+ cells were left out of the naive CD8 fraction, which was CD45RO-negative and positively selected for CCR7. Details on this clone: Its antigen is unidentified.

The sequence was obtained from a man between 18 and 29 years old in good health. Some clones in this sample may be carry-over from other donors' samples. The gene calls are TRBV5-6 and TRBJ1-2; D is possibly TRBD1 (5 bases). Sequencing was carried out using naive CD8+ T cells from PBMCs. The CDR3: CASSLFGQGDYGYTF. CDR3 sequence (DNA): TGTGCCAGCAGCTTATTTGGGCAGGGTGACTATGGCTACACCTTC. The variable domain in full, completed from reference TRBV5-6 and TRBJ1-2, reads DAGVTQSPTHLIKTRGQQVTLRCSPKSGHDTVSWYQQALGQGPQFIFQYYEEEERQRGNFPDRFSGHQFPNYSSELNVNALLLGDSALYLCASSLFGQGDYGYTFGSGTRLTVV.